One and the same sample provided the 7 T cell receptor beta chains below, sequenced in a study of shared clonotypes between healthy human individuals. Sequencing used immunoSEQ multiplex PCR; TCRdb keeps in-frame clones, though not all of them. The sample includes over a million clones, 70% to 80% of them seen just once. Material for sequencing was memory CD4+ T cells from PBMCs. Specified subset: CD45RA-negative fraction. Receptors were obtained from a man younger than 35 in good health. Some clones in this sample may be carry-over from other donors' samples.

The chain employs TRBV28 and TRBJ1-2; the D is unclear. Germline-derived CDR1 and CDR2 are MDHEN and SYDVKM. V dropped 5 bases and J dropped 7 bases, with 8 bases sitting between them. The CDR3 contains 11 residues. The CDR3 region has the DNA TGTGCCAGCAGTACCCTTCGTGGCTACACCTTC. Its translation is CASSTLRGYTF.

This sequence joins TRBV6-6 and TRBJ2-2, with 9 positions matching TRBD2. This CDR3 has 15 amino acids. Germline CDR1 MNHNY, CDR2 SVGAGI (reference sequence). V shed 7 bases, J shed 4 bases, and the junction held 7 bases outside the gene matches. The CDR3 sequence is CASTQLAGTTGELFF. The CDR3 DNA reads TGTGCCAGCACCCAACTAGCGGGTACCACCGGGGAGCTGTTTTTT.

DNA for the CDR3: TGTGCCAGCAGTTTATTCCCGGGGGCAGGGGATACGCAGTATTTT. It specifies CASSLFPGAGDTQYF. This chain uses TRBV28 with TRBJ2-3, with D perhaps given as TRBD1 or TRBD2 (6 bases each). The CDR3 covers 15 residues. The V end was cut by 1 base, the J end by 6 bases, with 14 bases between. Germline V CDR1 and CDR2: MDHEN, SYDVKM.

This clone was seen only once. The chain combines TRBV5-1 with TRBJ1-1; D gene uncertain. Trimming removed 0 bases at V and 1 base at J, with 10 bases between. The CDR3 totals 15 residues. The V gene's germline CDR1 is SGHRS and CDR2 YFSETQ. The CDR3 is CASSLVGGPNTEAFF. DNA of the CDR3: TGCGCCAGCAGCTTGGTAGGCGGTCCGAACACTGAAGCTTTCTTT.

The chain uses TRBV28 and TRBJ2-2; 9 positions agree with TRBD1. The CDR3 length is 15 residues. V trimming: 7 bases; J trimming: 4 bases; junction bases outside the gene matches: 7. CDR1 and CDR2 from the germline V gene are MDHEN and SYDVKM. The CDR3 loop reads CASTTGGSSTGELFF. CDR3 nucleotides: TGTGCCAGCACCACAGGGGGCAGTAGCACCGGGGAGCTGTTTTTT.

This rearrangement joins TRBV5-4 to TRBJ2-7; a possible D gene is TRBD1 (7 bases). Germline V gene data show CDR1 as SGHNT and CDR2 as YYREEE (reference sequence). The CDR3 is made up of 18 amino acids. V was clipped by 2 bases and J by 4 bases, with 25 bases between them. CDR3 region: CASSFMSGGLAAPYEQYF. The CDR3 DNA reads TGTGCCAGCAGCTTTATGTCAGGGGGGTTAGCGGCTCCTTACGAGCAGTACTTC.

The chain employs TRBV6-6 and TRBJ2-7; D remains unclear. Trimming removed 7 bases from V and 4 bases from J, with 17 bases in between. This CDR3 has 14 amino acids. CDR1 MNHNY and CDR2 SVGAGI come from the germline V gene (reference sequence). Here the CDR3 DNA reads TGTGCCAGCACCCACGGGTCAGTCCCTTACGAGCAGTACTTC. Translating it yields CASTHGSVPYEQYF.